Each of the 30 T cell receptor beta chains below was sequenced from the same sample in a study of molecular identifiers for immune sequencing clone quantification. TCRdb reprocessed the PCR reads via MiXCR and lists one record per CDR3 protein. Of more than 550,000 distinct CDR3 sequences listed, 25% are singletons. The sample taken for sequencing was naive CD8+ T cells from blood, with Jurkat cell RNA spiked in. Subset defined: FACS-sorted CD8+CD4-CCR7+CD45RA+ naive T cells. The receptors come from a human donor in good health. Some libraries in this study had Jurkat cell RNA spiked in.

Concerning this clonotype itself: This may be a read error: a much more frequent sequence differs by one nucleotide. The V and J genes are TRBV4-1 and TRBJ1-5, with D tentatively TRBD1 (6 bases). Germline V gene data show CDR1 as MGHRA and CDR2 as YSYEKL. There are 16 residues in the CDR3. The CDR3: CAGSQEDSYSNQPQHF. The DNA for the CDR3 is TGCGCCGGCAGCCAAGAGGACAGCTATAGCAATCAGCCCCAGCATTTT.

This clonotype was seen a handful of times. The V and J genes are TRBV20-1 and TRBJ2-7; 7 nucleotides line up with TRBD2. Trimming took 3 bases from V and 7 from J; bases not matched to a gene: 15. Germline V gene sequence: CDR1 DFQATT, CDR2 SNEGSKA (reference sequence). The CDR3 spans 15 residues. The CDR3 region is CSASWASGRPGEQYF. CDR3 nucleotides: TGCAGTGCTAGTTGGGCTAGCGGACGACCTGGAGAGCAGTACTTC.

At least ten counts were recorded for this clonotype. The chain has TRBV6-2 or TRBV6-3 and TRBJ2-1; tentatively, D is TRBD1 (6 bases). Germline values: CDR1 MNHEY, CDR2 SVGEGT. V was shortened by 10 bases and J by 4 bases, with 17 bases between the two germline ends. The CDR3 covers 14 residues. CDR3 DNA sequence: TGTGCCATCGCCCCGGACAGAAGGTACAATGAGCAGTTCTTC. Translation gives CAIAPDRRYNEQFF.

The table lists this clonotype with a few counts. The V gene is TRBV14, the J gene TRBJ1-2, with 7 positions matching TRBD1. Trimming at V came to 3 bases and at J to 5 bases, leaving 6 bases not matched to a gene. The germline V gene encodes CDR1 SGHDN and CDR2 FVKESK. The CDR3 has 14 residues. CDR3 region: CASSHRQGSYGYTF. DNA of the CDR3: TGTGCCAGCAGCCACCGACAGGGTTCATATGGCTACACCTTC.

This chain links TRBV4-1 with TRBJ2-7; perhaps TRBD1 as D (5 bases). Trimming pared 2 bases from V and 3 bases from J, leaving 14 bases between. CDR1 MGHRA and CDR2 YSYEKL come from the germline V gene. The CDR3 totals 15 residues. CDR3 sequence (DNA): TGCGCCAGCAGCCAAATCGTGGGGCCCGTCTACGAGCAGTACTTC. It encodes CASSQIVGPVYEQYF.

The sample holds a few counts of this clonotype. The chain joins TRBV9 to TRBJ2-2, with 10 bases fitting TRBD1. This CDR3 comprises 17 residues. V trimming: 0 bases; J trimming: 3 bases; junction bases outside the gene matches: 5. Germline V gene lookup returns CDR1 SGDLS and CDR2 YYNGEE. CDR3 region: CASSVDDRGLHTGELFF. In DNA, the CDR3 is TGTGCCAGCAGCGTAGATGACAGGGGGCTTCACACCGGGGAGCTGTTTTTT.

The chain carries TRBV7-6 and TRBJ2-7; D is perhaps TRBD2 (5 bases). The CDR3 runs 17 residues. Trimming pared 4 bases from V and 4 bases from J, leaving 23 bases between. CDR1 SGHVS and CDR2 FNYEAQ come from the germline V gene. The CDR3: CASSSRSDGGGFYEQYF. In nucleotides, the CDR3 is TGTGCCAGCAGCTCTAGGTCGGACGGCGGAGGATTTTACGAGCAGTACTTC. The entire variable domain, with the rest obtained from reference TRBV7-6 and TRBJ2-7, is as follows: GAGVSQSPRYKVTKRGQDVALRCDPISGHVSLYWYRQALGQGPEFLTYFNYEAQQDKSGLPNDRFSAERPEGSISTLTIQRTEQRDSAMYRCASSSRSDGGGFYEQYFGPGTRLTVT.

The CDR3 nucleotides are TGTGCCAGCGAAAACCCCCCAGCGGGACGTAACACCGGGGAGCTGTTTTTT. Protein: CASENPPAGRNTGELFF. The chain has TRBV25-1 and TRBJ2-2, with 7 bases fitting TRBD2. V dropped 8 bases and J dropped 2; count of bases not matched to a gene: 14. Germline-derived CDR1 and CDR2 are MGHDK and SYGVNS. CDR3 length: 17 residues.

This clonotype was counted ten times or more. The chain couples TRBV12-3 or TRBV12-4 to TRBJ1-2; unclear D gene. This CDR3 spans 14 amino acids. Between the trimmed V and J ends, which lost 5 bases and 0 bases, there was a span of 10 bases. The CDR3, as DNA: TGTGCCAGCAGTCTCGACACCGCTAACTATGGCTACACCTTC. Protein: CASSLDTANYGYTF.

Ten or more counts support this clonotype. The genes are TRBV6-2 or TRBV6-3 and TRBJ2-2, with unresolved D. The germline V and J ends were trimmed by 10 bases and 3 bases, with 9 bases remaining between them. The length of the CDR3 is 12 residues. The V gene's germline CDR1 is MNHEY and CDR2 SVGEGT. As DNA, the CDR3 is TGTGCCACCGAGAAGGACACCGGGGAGCTGTTTTTT. As protein: CATEKDTGELFF.

This clonotype was observed a handful of times. The chain uses TRBV20-1 and TRBJ2-3; 11 bases are a match to TRBD2. This CDR3 is built from 15 residues. Germline CDR1 is DFQATT and CDR2 is SNEGSKA (reference sequence). The ends lost 6 bases at V and 2 bases at J; junction bases unmatched: 7. The DNA of the CDR3 is TGCAGTGCCCCCGGACTAGCGGGCCTCACAGATACGCAGTATTTT. This sequence encodes CSAPGLAGLTDTQYF.

This clonotype was observed at least ten times. The J gene is TRBJ1-5, the V gene TRBV27; a weak D match, TRBD1 (6 bases). V dropped 6 bases and J dropped 3 bases, with 15 bases sitting between them. CDR1 and CDR2 from the germline V gene are MNHEY and SMNVEV (reference sequence). The CDR3 consists of 15 residues. Here the CDR3 DNA reads TGTGCCAGCAGCTGGGGGGGGCCGGCCAATCAGCCCCAGCATTTT. This gives the protein CASSWGGPANQPQHF.

The J gene is TRBJ2-1, the V gene TRBV7-9; TRBD1 aligns across 7 bases. Germline V gene lookup returns CDR1 SEHNR and CDR2 FQNEAQ (reference sequence). There are 15 residues in the CDR3. J was trimmed by 4 bases and V by 4 bases; bases with no gene match: 7. In nucleotides, the CDR3 is TGTGCCAGCAGCTCTGGACAGGTAACGTACAATGAGCAGTTCTTC. As protein: CASSSGQVTYNEQFF.

With regard to this clonotype: This may be a read error: a much more frequent sequence differs by one nucleotide. This chain connects TRBV30 to TRBJ2-1; no firm D call. The germline CDR1 and CDR2 sequences are GTSNPN and SVGIG (reference sequence). Between the trimmed V and J ends, which lost 3 bases and 9 bases, there was a span of 12 bases. The CDR3 is made up of 12 amino acids. Written as DNA, the CDR3 is TGTGCCTGGAGCCGCCCGGCCGCTGAGCAGTTCTTC. It is translated as CAWSRPAAEQFF.

The table lists this clonotype with many counts. V is TRBV7-8 and J is TRBJ1-4; unclear D gene. Trimming removed 0 bases at V and 5 bases at J, with 7 bases between. CDR3 size: 14 residues. Germline CDR1 SGHVS, CDR2 FQNEAQ. CDR3: CASSLALPNEKLFF. In DNA, the CDR3 is TGTGCCAGCAGCTTAGCTCTTCCCAATGAAAAACTGTTTTTT.

This clonotype occurred a few times. The CDR3 region has the DNA TGTGCCAGCAGGCCGGGCCTCTACGAGCAGTACTTC. Residues: CASRPGLYEQYF. The chain combines TRBV2 with TRBJ2-7; D uncertain. CDR1 is SNHLY, CDR2 FYNNEI, per germline. V lost 6 bases and J 3 bases, leaving 9 bases between the germline ends. CDR3 length: 12 amino acids.

This clonotype appeared a few times. V gene TRBV20-1 combines with J gene TRBJ1-2; a possible D gene is TRBD1 (5 bases). Trimming took 0 bases from V and 5 from J, leaving 13 bases between them. Germline V gene sequence: CDR1 DFQATT, CDR2 SNEGSKA (reference sequence). The CDR3 has 14 residues. The CDR3 loop reads CSARDRDGRYGYTF. As DNA, the CDR3 is TGCAGTGCTAGAGACCGGGACGGCCGATATGGCTACACCTTC.

This clonotype was detected only a few times. The chain has TRBV4-3 and TRBJ2-7, with D tentatively TRBD1 (6 bases). The CDR3 spans 15 residues. Trimming cost V 1 base and J 2 bases, with 12 bases left between them. Germline V lookup: CDR1 LGHNA, CDR2 YSLEER. The CDR3 DNA reads as TGCGCCAGCAGCCAAGCTAACAGGGAAACCTACGAGCAGTACTTC. It specifies CASSQANRETYEQYF.

This clonotype occurred many times. This chain uses TRBV28 with TRBJ2-5, with D perhaps TRBD1 or TRBD2 (5 bases each). With 6 bases removed from V and 3 bases from J, the gap between germline ends came to 14 bases. The CDR3 spans 14 residues. Germline values: CDR1 MDHEN, CDR2 SYDVKM. CDR3 DNA sequence: TGTGCCAGCAGCGTTAGTTGGGGGAAAGAGACCCAGTACTTC. Translated, it gives CASSVSWGKETQYF.

A remark on this clonotype: A read error may explain this, as a much larger clone is one base away. Here the CDR3 omits its conserved ending phenylalanine or tryptophan, so a read error is the likely source. This chain links TRBV6-4 with TRBJ1-5; no reliable D call. CDR1 is MRHNA, CDR2 SNTAGT, per germline. This CDR3 spans 13 amino acids. Trimming took off 2 bases at V and 5 bases at J, with 7 bases between the two ends. The CDR3 here is CASSDGPDQPQHL. In nucleotides, the CDR3 is TGTGCCAGCAGTGACGGCCCGGATCAGCCCCAGCATCTT.

This clonotype has just a few counts. CDR3 protein: CASSSSQGRLNQPQHF. DNA for the CDR3: TGTGCCAGCAGCTCCTCACAGGGGAGGCTCAATCAGCCCCAGCATTTT. The J gene is TRBJ1-5, the V gene TRBV7-9, with 7 bases lining up with TRBD1. CDR1 SEHNR and CDR2 FQNEAQ come from the germline V gene (reference sequence). Trimming at V came to 4 bases and at J to 3 bases, leaving 9 bases not matched to a gene. This CDR3 is 16 amino acids long.

Points on this clonotype: A clone one base away is much larger, so this may be a read error. This rearrangement joins TRBV9 to TRBJ1-1; D possibly corresponds to TRBD1 (5 bases). CDR1 and CDR2 (germline): SGDLS, YYNGEE. This CDR3 is 14 amino acids long. This chain's CDR3 is CARSVLDTGDEAFF. The CDR3 region has the DNA TGTGCCAGAAGCGTATTAGACACGGGGGACGAAGCTTTCTTT.

Only a few counts were recorded for this clonotype. This chain links TRBV30 with TRBJ2-3; D is unresolved. V lost 2 bases and J 5 bases, leaving 5 bases between the germline ends. The CDR3 runs to 11 residues. CDR1 is GTSNPN and CDR2 is SVGIG in the germline V gene (reference sequence). The CDR3 here is CAWSLGDTQYF. The DNA for the CDR3 is TGTGCCTGGAGTTTGGGAGATACGCAGTATTTT.

To note about this clonotype: This may stem from a read error, because a much larger clone lies one nucleotide away. The missing conserved phenylalanine or tryptophan at the end of this CDR3 makes a read error likely. This chain links TRBV9 with TRBJ2-5; TRBD2 matches 10 bases. Germline assignment: CDR1 SGDLS and CDR2 YYNGEE. The CDR3 runs to 13 residues. Unmatched junction bases numbered 0, after V lost 3 bases and J lost 4 bases. CDR3 protein: CASSGTSGETQYL. CDR3 nucleotides: TGTGCCAGCAGCGGGACTAGCGGAGAGACCCAGTACCTC.

At least ten counts were recorded for this clonotype. V usage is TRBV12-3 or TRBV12-4 and J usage is TRBJ1-2, with 7 bases that match TRBD1. The length of the CDR3 is 15 residues. Germline trimming cut 6 bases from V and 2 bases from J; bases unmatched to any gene: 9. The DNA for the CDR3 is TGTGCCAGCAGACAACTCGGACAGGCGAACTATGGCTACACCTTC. Amino acid sequence: CASRQLGQANYGYTF.

This clonotype was seen at least ten times. The chain employs TRBV27 and TRBJ2-3; D gene ambiguous. Germline CDR1 MNHEY, CDR2 SMNVEV (reference sequence). V shed 4 bases and J shed 0 bases, with 5 bases lying between them. The CDR3 contains 13 residues. The CDR3 sequence: CASSYASTDTQYF. DNA for the CDR3: TGTGCCAGCAGTTACGCCAGCACAGATACGCAGTATTTT.

This clonotype has more than one count but fewer than ten. The genes are TRBV9 and TRBJ1-1, with D possibly matching TRBD1 (5 bases). The CDR3 runs 15 residues. Trimming stripped 4 bases from V and 3 bases from J, with 16 bases between. From germline, CDR1 is SGDLS and CDR2 YYNGEE. For the CDR3, the DNA is TGTGCCAGCAGCCCCTCTGGGCGGGGGGACACTGAAGCTTTCTTT. It codes for CASSPSGRGDTEAFF. The variable domain in full, with the rest retrieved from reference TRBV9 and TRBJ1-1, is DSGVTQTPKHLITATGQRVTLRCSPRSGDLSVYWYQQSLDQGLQFLIQYYNGEERAKGNILERFSAQQFPDLHSELNLSSLELGDSALYFCASSPSGRGDTEAFFGQGTRLTVV.

Concerning this clonotype itself: One base away lies a much larger clone, so this may be a sequencing read error. The rearrangement uses TRBV2 and TRBJ1-1; 8 nucleotides align to TRBD1. V trimming: 5 bases; J trimming: 6 bases; junction bases outside the gene matches: 14. This CDR3 region has 16 residues. Germline V gene data show CDR1 as SNHLY and CDR2 as FYNNEI. CDR3 sequence reads: CASSYGTGMEMAEAFF. The CDR3, as DNA: TGTGCCAGCAGTTACGGGACAGGAATGGAAATGGCTGAAGCTTTCTTT.

The V and J genes are TRBV12-5 and TRBJ1-1; weak D call: TRBD1 (6 bases). This CDR3 comprises 13 residues. V was shortened by 1 base and J by 6 bases, with 9 bases between the two germline ends. Germline-derived CDR1 and CDR2 are LGHNT and FRNRAP. The CDR3 DNA reads TGTGCTAGTGGTTTGGGGGGGGGGCCTGAAGCTTTCTTT. It translates to CASGLGGGPEAFF.

CDR3 DNA sequence: TGTGCCAGCAGTGAACTAGCTTTCTTT. Translation: CASSELAFF. This chain connects TRBV6-1 to TRBJ1-1; D ambiguous. V was shortened by 2 bases and J by 10 bases, with 2 bases between the two germline ends. The CDR3 has 9 residues. In germline, CDR1 is MNHNS, CDR2 SASEGT.